Each of the 10 T cell receptor beta chains below was sequenced from the same sample in a study of CD8+CD57+ T cells in acquired aplastic anemia. Profiles of TCR beta VDJ and CDR3 were generated from a genomic DNA template. In TCRdb, the reads were re-called with MiXCR into one record per CDR3 protein. Among roughly 130,000 distinct CDR3 sequences listed, about half were seen once. Source material: sorted CD4+, CD8+, or CD8+CD57+ T cells (not recorded which) from PBMCs. The receptors derive from a human donor in good health, serving as a control.

V is TRBV29-1 and J is TRBJ1-1; no firm D call. The CDR3 is 11 residues long. Germline-derived CDR1 and CDR2 are SQVTM and ANQGSEA. With 6 bases removed from V and 1 base from J, the gap between germline ends came to 6 bases. The CDR3 DNA sequence: TGCAGCGTCCGGGAGAACACTGAAGCTTTCTTT. Translating gives CSVRENTEAFF. The whole variable domain, filled in from reference TRBV29-1 and TRBJ1-1, reads SAVISQKPSRDICQRGTSLTIQCQVDSQVTMMFWYRQQPGQSLTLIATANQGSEATYESGFVIDKFPISRPNLTFSTLTVSNMSPEDSSIYLCSVRENTEAFFGQGTRLTVV.

This chain joins TRBV5-4 and TRBJ1-2; D is unclear. The CDR3 is made up of 13 amino acids. Germline CDR1 is SGHNT and CDR2 is YYREEE (reference sequence). V gave up 4 bases and J gave up 8 bases, with 15 bases separating them. CDR3 coding DNA: TGTGCCAGCAGCCAAGATAGGAGGTTCGGCTACACCTTC. This gives the protein CASSQDRRFGYTF.

CDR3 loop: CASSLIGGHEQYF. DNA of the CDR3: TGTGCCAGCAGCTTAATTGGGGGGCACGAGCAGTACTTC. This chain connects TRBV7-2 to TRBJ2-7, with D possibly called TRBD1 or TRBD2 (6 bases each). This CDR3 has 13 residues. Between the trimmed V and J ends, which lost 2 bases and 5 bases, there was a span of 10 bases. CDR1 and CDR2 from the germline V gene are SGHTA and FQGNSA.

DNA of the CDR3: TGTGCCATCAGAGGGACAGGGCAGGGTACTGAAGCTTTCTTT. Translation gives CAIRGTGQGTEAFF. V gene TRBV10-3 combines with J gene TRBJ1-1; TRBD1 aligns across 9 bases. The CDR3 sequence is 14 residues long. Looked up from germline, CDR1 is ENHRY and CDR2 is SYGVKD. V lost 6 bases and J lost 5; bases outside the gene matches: 7.

V and J are TRBV2 and TRBJ2-3; no clear D. The V end was cut by 7 bases, the J end by 4 bases, with 6 bases between. CDR1 and CDR2 (germline): SNHLY, FYNNEI. The CDR3 covers 11 residues. The CDR3 protein is CASTASDTQYF. CDR3 DNA sequence: TGTGCCAGCACTGCCTCAGATACGCAGTATTTT.

This clonotype was observed at least ten times. This chain connects TRBV12-3 or TRBV12-4 to TRBJ2-7, with 8 bases fitting TRBD2. The junction had 10 bases not matched to a gene; V was cut back by 5 bases and J by 4 bases. The CDR3 has 15 amino acids. CDR3 in amino acids: CASSGTSFPGYEQYF. CDR3 nucleotide sequence: TGTGCCAGCAGTGGGACTAGTTTTCCCGGATACGAGCAGTACTTC.

With regard to this clonotype: At one end the junction does not follow the germline gene, possibly because of a read error. The rearrangement uses TRBV19 and TRBJ1-1, with 10 positions matching TRBD1. The CDR3 has 16 amino acids. Per the germline V gene, CDR1 is LNHDA and CDR2 is SQIVND (reference sequence). CDR3 amino acids: CASSFRTGGMNTGAFF. CDR3 sequence (DNA): TGTGCCAGTAGTTTTCGGACAGGGGGAATGAACACTGGAGCTTTCTTT.

This clonotype was detected only once. J is TRBJ1-1 and V is TRBV25-1; 7 bases fit TRBD1. V lost 7 bases and J lost 2; bases outside the gene matches: 7. Germline assignment: CDR1 MGHDK and CDR2 SYGVNS. This CDR3 comprises 14 residues. The CDR3 region is CASTGRQGNTEAFF. The CDR3 nucleotides are TGTGCCAGCACCGGAAGACAGGGAAACACTGAAGCTTTCTTT.

This clonotype was seen ten or more times. The chain combines TRBV4-1 with TRBJ1-2, with 7 bases matching TRBD1. The CDR3 covers 17 residues. In germline, CDR1 is MGHRA, CDR2 YSYEKL. Trimming removed 6 bases from V and 5 bases from J; junction bases left unmatched: 18. The CDR3, as DNA: TGCGCCAGCAGACCAGGCTTAAGAGACGGGACAGTATATGGCTACACCTTC. Translated: CASRPGLRDGTVYGYTF.

This clonotype was seen only a few times. A read error is possible here, since a much larger clone lies one base away. Lacking the conserved final phenylalanine or tryptophan, this CDR3 likely reflects a read error. CDR3 coding DNA: TGTGCCAGCAGTCCCCGCGTAGGGGAGGACACTGAAGCTTTCCTT. Protein: CASSPRVGEDTEAFL. This chain links TRBV6-1 with TRBJ1-1; D is possibly TRBD1 (5 bases). V was cut by 5 bases and J by 3 bases, with 16 bases left in between. In germline, CDR1 is MNHNS, CDR2 SASEGT. This CDR3 is 15 amino acids long.